Shown below are 24 T cell receptor beta chains from a single sample sequenced in a study of blood T cell repertoires in COVID-19. TCRdb's table, derived via immunoSEQ multiplex PCR, lists solely in-frame clones and lacks some. The sample shows some 260,000 clones, around 84% of them seen only once. The source material was PBMCs or T cells enriched from blood (not recorded which). The receptors were sampled from a man aged 25-45 years with acute COVID-19.

The J gene is TRBJ2-2, the V gene TRBV6-4; D remains unclear. Germline values: CDR1 MRHNA, CDR2 SNTAGT. The ends were cut back, 3 bases at V and 6 bases at J, with 11 bases in the middle. This CDR3 comprises 14 residues. The CDR3 DNA is TGTGCCAGCAGTGAGTCAGCGCTCCCCGGGGAGCTGTTTTTT. It encodes CASSESALPGELFF.

The chain recombines TRBV9 with TRBJ2-1, with D tentatively TRBD1 (5 bases). V was trimmed by 4 bases and J by 8 bases, leaving 10 bases between them. The length of the CDR3 is 12 residues. CDR1 is SGDLS and CDR2 is YYNGEE in the germline V gene. The DNA of the CDR3 is TGTGCCAGCAGCCCAGGGCGCGATGAGCAGTTCTTC. It specifies CASSPGRDEQFF. The whole variable domain, filled in from reference TRBV9 and TRBJ2-1, reads DSGVTQTPKHLITATGQRVTLRCSPRSGDLSVYWYQQSLDQGLQFLIQYYNGEERAKGNILERFSAQQFPDLHSELNLSSLELGDSALYFCASSPGRDEQFFGPGTRLTVL.

The chain has TRBV13 and TRBJ1-5; no reliable D call. Deletions cut 1 base from V and 1 base from J, with 5 bases between. This CDR3 region has 14 residues. The germline V gene has CDR1 PRHDT and CDR2 FYEKMQ (reference sequence). The CDR3 nucleotides read TGTGCCAGCAGCTTAGCGGGGAGCAATCAGCCCCAGCATTTT. Translated: CASSLAGSNQPQHF.

This clone appeared a single time. The CDR3 region is CASSADSKSSYEQYV. The CDR3 region has the DNA TGTGCCAGCAGCGCTGACAGTAAGAGCTCCTACGAGCAGTACGTC. The V gene is TRBV5-4, the J gene TRBJ2-7; TRBD1 might be the D (5 bases). The CDR3 runs 15 residues. Trimming shortened V by 4 bases and J by 0 bases, and 14 bases separated the two germline ends. Germline V CDR1 and CDR2: SGHNT, YYREEE (reference sequence).

As regards this clone: Other DNA sequences in this sample translate to the same CDR3. V is TRBV19 and J is TRBJ1-5; no reliable D call. The germline V gene has CDR1 LNHDA and CDR2 SQIVND (reference sequence). The CDR3 has 12 residues. Trimming took off 3 bases at V and 7 bases at J, with 7 bases between the two ends. The CDR3 sequence is CASSISPQPQHF. The CDR3 bases are TGTGCCAGTAGTATCTCTCCCCAGCCCCAGCATTTT.

The chain carries TRBV7-9 and TRBJ2-1, with TRBD2 matching over 8 bases. In germline, CDR1 is SEHNR, CDR2 FQNEAQ (reference sequence). The CDR3 is 15 amino acids. J gave up 0 bases and V 6 bases, and 4 bases lay outside the gene matches. CDR3 nucleotides: TGTGCCAGCAGTTCTGGGACTAGCTCCTACAATGAGCAGTTCTTC. Encoded protein: CASSSGTSSYNEQFF.

The genes are TRBV9 and TRBJ1-6; maybe TRBD1 (5 bases). Germline-derived CDR1 and CDR2 are SGDLS and YYNGEE. The germline V and J ends were trimmed by 0 bases and 10 bases, with 26 bases remaining between them. This CDR3 comprises 19 residues. This chain's CDR3 is CASSVGAEGSRGRVSPLHF. The CDR3 DNA reads as TGTGCCAGCAGCGTAGGAGCGGAGGGCTCTCGGGGCCGAGTATCACCCCTCCACTTT.

This chain uses TRBV5-1 with TRBJ1-4; perhaps TRBD1 as D (5 bases). The CDR3 has 15 residues. Germline lookup yields CDR1 SGHRS and CDR2 YFSETQ. Deletions cut 1 base from V and 8 bases from J, with 15 bases between. The CDR3 spells CASSLTQGAYEKLFF. Here the CDR3 DNA reads TGCGCCAGCAGCTTGACGCAGGGTGCATACGAAAAACTGTTTTTT.

The rearrangement links TRBV27 to TRBJ2-2; TRBD2 matches 10 bases. CDR1 and CDR2 (germline): MNHEY, SMNVEV (reference sequence). V shed 8 bases, J shed 1 base, and the junction held 4 bases outside the gene matches. The CDR3 loop spans 15 amino acids. The DNA for the CDR3 is TGTGCCAGCGGAACTAGCGGGAAGAACACCGGGGAGCTGTTTTTT. Translating it yields CASGTSGKNTGELFF.

CDR3: CATPDRGGYGYTF. Written as DNA, the CDR3 is TGTGCCACCCCGGACAGGGGAGGCTATGGCTACACCTTC. The chain has TRBV19 and TRBJ1-2, with 9 bases aligning to TRBD1. The V segment lost 10 bases and the J segment 4 bases; nucleotides outside the gene matches: 7. The CDR3 is made up of 13 amino acids. From germline, CDR1 is LNHDA and CDR2 SQIVND (reference sequence). Filled out from reference TRBV19 and TRBJ1-2, the complete variable domain reads DGGITQSPKYLFRKEGQNVTLSCEQNLNHDAMYWYRQDPGQGLRLIYYSQIVNDFQKGDIAEGYSVSREKKESFPLTVTSAQKNPTAFYLCATPDRGGYGYTFGSGTRLTVV.

The chain is built from TRBV28 and TRBJ1-2, with no clear D. V lost 2 bases and J lost 7, with 11 bases in between. Germline V lookup: CDR1 MDHEN, CDR2 SYDVKM. This CDR3 comprises 13 residues. The CDR3 sequence: CASSLVGEGGYTF. For the CDR3, the DNA is TGTGCCAGCAGTTTAGTGGGTGAGGGTGGCTACACCTTC.

The V gene is TRBV27, the J gene TRBJ2-2; a possible D gene is TRBD2 (6 bases). Per the germline V gene, CDR1 is MNHEY and CDR2 is SMNVEV (reference sequence). The V and J ends lost 4 bases and 3 bases respectively, with 12 bases between them. The CDR3 runs to 15 residues. CDR3 residues: CASSSSGGHTGELFF. The CDR3 DNA is TGTGCCAGCAGTTCCTCCGGGGGACACACCGGGGAGCTGTTTTTT.

The chain recombines TRBV5-1 with TRBJ2-3; unclear D gene. Germline V gene lookup returns CDR1 SGHRS and CDR2 YFSETQ. The CDR3 consists of 13 residues. V lost 4 bases to trimming and J lost 2 bases, with 8 bases between them. The chain's CDR3 is CASSPLSTDTQYF. CDR3 DNA: TGCGCCAGCAGCCCCCTTTCCACAGATACGCAGTATTTT.

The V call is TRBV3-1 (or the pseudogene TRBV3-2), the J call TRBJ1-2; D is uncertain. There are 17 residues in the CDR3. The germline V gene has CDR1 LGHDT and CDR2 YNNKEL (reference sequence). Deletions cut 0 bases from V and 1 base from J, with 15 bases between. This chain's CDR3 is CASSQDKRPGYNYGYTF. DNA of the CDR3: TGTGCCAGCAGCCAAGATAAAAGGCCAGGATATAACTATGGCTACACCTTC.

Remarks on this clone: One end of the junction is discordant with germline, which a read error may explain. The chain uses TRBV5-1 and TRBJ2-3; TRBD2 agrees at 8 bases. Germline loops: CDR1 SGHRS, CDR2 YFSETQ. This CDR3 spans 18 amino acids. The CDR3 DNA follows: TGTGCCAGCAGCTTGGTTCTTCCCGGGACTAGAGACACAGATACGCAGTATTTT. Protein: CASSLVLPGTRDTDTQYF.

This clone was detected only once. The J gene is TRBJ1-4, the V gene TRBV4-3, with D uncertain. The CDR3 is 14 amino acids. Trimming took 2 bases from V and 0 from J, leaving 4 bases between them. Germline loops: CDR1 LGHNA, CDR2 YSLEER. As DNA, the CDR3 is TGCGCCAGCAGCCAATCATCAACTAATGAAAAACTGTTTTTT. Translated: CASSQSSTNEKLFF.

This chain connects TRBV29-1 to TRBJ2-1; D perhaps matches TRBD2 (6 bases). The CDR3 is 15 residues long. In germline, CDR1 is SQVTM, CDR2 ANQGSEA. The germline V and J ends were trimmed by 3 bases and 7 bases, with 19 bases remaining between them. CDR3 nucleotide sequence: TGCAGCGTTGAGAGGAAACCGGGACTGCTAAATGAGCAGTTCTTC. This gives the protein CSVERKPGLLNEQFF.

Comment on this clone: Relative to the germline gene, one junction end is altered; a read error may explain this. The chain has TRBV5-1 and TRBJ2-5, with 7 bases matching TRBD1. The CDR3 contains 13 residues. The germline gives CDR1 SGHRS, CDR2 YFSETQ. The CDR3 protein is CASSLGQPETQYF. DNA for the CDR3: TGTGCCAGCAGCCTGGGACAGCCAGAGACCCAGTACTTC.

This chain links TRBV18 with TRBJ1-6, with a possible D match to TRBD1 (6 bases). The V gene lost 6 bases and the J gene lost 7 bases, with 16 bases spanning the gap. This CDR3 contains 15 residues. Looked up from germline, CDR1 is KGHSH and CDR2 is LQKENI. CDR3 coding DNA: TGTGCCAGCTCTCTAAGGGACATTGACAATTCACCCCTCCACTTT. Translated: CASSLRDIDNSPLHF.

The rearrangement links TRBV5-4 to TRBJ2-5; 7 bases are shared with TRBD1. The ends lost 4 bases at V and 7 bases at J; junction bases unmatched: 10. Germline-derived CDR1 and CDR2 are SGHNT and YYREEE (reference sequence). This CDR3 comprises 14 residues. In DNA, the CDR3 is TGTGCCAGCAGCCTCCCCGGGACAGAGGGGACCCAGTACTTC. Encoded protein: CASSLPGTEGTQYF. Combining the CDR3 with reference TRBV5-4 and TRBJ2-5 gives the whole variable domain ETGVTQSPTHLIKTRGQQVTLRCSSQSGHNTVSWYQQALGQGPQFIFQYYREEENGRGNFPPRFSGLQFPNYSSELNVNALELDDSALYLCASSLPGTEGTQYFGPGTRLLVL.

This clone turned up a few times. This chain links TRBV7-9 with TRBJ1-2; D is undetermined. This CDR3 region has 13 residues. V was trimmed by 1 base and J by 7 bases, leaving 10 bases between them. The V gene's germline CDR1 is SEHNR and CDR2 FQNEAQ (reference sequence). This CDR3 reads CASSLGTYGGYTF. In nucleotides, the CDR3 is TGTGCCAGCAGCTTAGGTACCTACGGTGGCTACACCTTC.

The rearrangement uses TRBV14 and TRBJ1-4; no definite D call. The germline CDR1 and CDR2 sequences are SGHDN and FVKESK. The CDR3 has 13 amino acids. Between the trimmed V and J ends, which lost 3 bases and 7 bases, there was a span of 9 bases. This CDR3 is CASSQRGGEKLFF. CDR3 sequence (DNA): TGTGCCAGCAGCCAGCGGGGAGGTGAAAAACTGTTTTTT. Together with reference TRBV14 and TRBJ1-4, the CDR3 gives the full variable domain: EAGVTQFPSHSVIEKGQTVTLRCDPISGHDNLYWYRRVMGKEIKFLLHFVKESKQDESGMPNNRFLAERTGGTYSTLKVQPAELEDSGVYFCASSQRGGEKLFFGSGTQLSVL.

This chain uses TRBV5-4 with TRBJ1-2; D possibly corresponds to TRBD1 (6 bases). The CDR3 is made up of 15 amino acids. Germline CDR1 is SGHNT and CDR2 is YYREEE (reference sequence). The V end was cut by 1 base, the J end by 0 bases, with 10 bases between. The chain's CDR3 is CASSLTGFSNYGYTF. In DNA, the CDR3 is TGTGCCAGCAGCTTGACAGGGTTCTCTAACTATGGCTACACCTTC.

The CDR3 region has the DNA TGTGCCAGCAGACCTTGGGGACTAGCGGGGAGCACAGATACGCAGTATTTT. It translates to CASRPWGLAGSTDTQYF. The chain couples TRBV2 to TRBJ2-3; 13 bases align to TRBD2. Losses at the gene ends were 6 bases for V and 0 bases for J; bases not matched to a gene: 6. The V gene's germline CDR1 is SNHLY and CDR2 FYNNEI. This CDR3 contains 17 residues. Supplemented by reference TRBV2 and TRBJ2-3, the full variable domain reads EPEVTQTPSHQVTQMGQEVILRCVPISNHLYFYWYRQILGQKVEFLVSFYNNEISEKSEIFDDQFSVERPDGSNFTLKIRSTKLEDSAMYFCASRPWGLAGSTDTQYFGPGTRLTVL.